This T cell receptor beta chain was sequenced for a study of shared clonotypes between healthy human individuals. The CDR3 spans 12 residues. V was shortened by 8 bases and J by 4 bases, with 11 bases between the two germline ends. In germline, CDR1 is WSHSY, CDR2 SAAADI. Sequenced by immunoSEQ multiplex PCR; TCRdb stores in-frame clones only, minus some. The repertoire holds some 480,000 clones, with 79% as singletons. This clone occurred a few times. Within Nashville, Tennessee resided all donors, each a Caucasian adult. The sequenced sample was PBMCs. This chain connects TRBV10-2 to TRBJ1-2, with D unclear. This TCR derives from a woman aged 40 to 49 in good health. Some clones in this sample may be carry-over from other donors' samples. CDR3 DNA sequence: TGCGCCAGCGCCCGGGATTCCTATGGCTACACCTTC. Its protein product is CASARDSYGYTF.